A selection of T cell receptor beta chains follows, all from one sample in a study of blood T cell repertoires in COVID-19. Libraries were prepared by immunoSEQ multiplex PCR; TCRdb keeps only in-frame clonotypes and omits some of them. There are more than 200,000 clones in the sample; 75% to 90% occur only once, and more than 25% lies in the top ten. The sequenced sample consisted of peripheral blood. Receptors originate from a man aged 35 to 55 with acute or convalescent COVID-19. The CDR3 runs from the conserved cysteine through the conserved F or W. The D gene is left open where the match is weak. Only part of the rows carry a size: once, few, many, or a class if the clone is expanded.

V	D	J	size	DNA	CDR3
TRBV10-1	TRBD1	TRBJ2-7	NA	TGCGCCAGCAGTGACACACAGGGGTTAGAGGAGCAGTACTTC	CASSDTQGLEEQYF
TRBV7-9	NA	TRBJ2-1	NA	TGTGCCAGCAGCTTAGCGGGAGGCCTCAATGAGCAGTTCTTC	CASSLAGGLNEQFF
TRBV5-1	NA	TRBJ1-3	NA	TGCGCCAGCAGCTTGGAGTCCAGGGGAGACACCATATATTTT	CASSLESRGDTIYF
TRBV3-1/TRBV3-2	TRBD2	TRBJ2-7	NA	TGTGCCAGCAGCCAAGTAGCGGGAGGGCCCCACGAGCAGTACTTC	CASSQVAGGPHEQYF
TRBV4-1	TRBD1	TRBJ2-1	few	TGCGCCAGCAGCACCCGGGACAGGGCTTACAATGAGCAGTTCTTC	CASSTRDRAYNEQFF
TRBV28	TRBD1	TRBJ2-7	NA	TGTGCCAGCAGTGCCTCGGGACAGATAAAGGAGTACTTC	CASSASGQIKEYF
TRBV15	NA	TRBJ1-6	once	TGTGCCACCAGCAATGGGGCGAATAATTCACCCCTCCACTTT	CATSNGANNSPLHF
TRBV2	TRBD2	TRBJ2-1	NA	TGTGCCAGCAGTGGACTCTGGACTAGCACCTACAATGAGCAGTTCTTC	CASSGLWTSTYNEQFF
TRBV15	TRBD2	TRBJ2-1	many	TGTGCCACCAGCTCCGGGACTAGCGGGGACAATGAGCAGTTCTTC	CATSSGTSGDNEQFF
TRBV19	NA	TRBJ1-5	NA	TGTGCCAGTAATCCGGTGGGCAATCAGCCCCAGCATTTT	CASNPVGNQPQHF
TRBV5-6	TRBD2	TRBJ2-3	NA	TGTGCCAGCAGCTTACGTCCGGGACTAGCGGGCTCCACAGATACGCAGTATTTT	CASSLRPGLAGSTDTQYF
TRBV5-1	NA	TRBJ1-4	NA	TGCGCCAGCAGCGTGGGGGGCCAGGGTGATTTTGGAAAACTGTTTTTT	CASSVGGQGDFGKLFF
TRBV19	NA	TRBJ2-4	NA	TGTGCCAGCTTAGACCCGGGAAGGGCCAAAAACATTCAGTACTTC	CASLDPGRAKNIQYF
TRBV5-4	TRBD2	TRBJ2-1	few	TGTGCCAGCAGGCGGGAGGTCGGAGGAAATGAGCAGTTCTTC	CASRREVGGNEQFF
TRBV18	NA	TRBJ1-3	NA	TGTGCCAGCTCACCAGAGAGAAGCTACTCTGGAAACACCATATATTTT	CASSPERSYSGNTIYF
TRBV18	NA	TRBJ2-7	NA	TGTGCCAGCTCCTTAGGGGGTGAAACCTACGAGCAGTACTTC	CASSLGGETYEQYF